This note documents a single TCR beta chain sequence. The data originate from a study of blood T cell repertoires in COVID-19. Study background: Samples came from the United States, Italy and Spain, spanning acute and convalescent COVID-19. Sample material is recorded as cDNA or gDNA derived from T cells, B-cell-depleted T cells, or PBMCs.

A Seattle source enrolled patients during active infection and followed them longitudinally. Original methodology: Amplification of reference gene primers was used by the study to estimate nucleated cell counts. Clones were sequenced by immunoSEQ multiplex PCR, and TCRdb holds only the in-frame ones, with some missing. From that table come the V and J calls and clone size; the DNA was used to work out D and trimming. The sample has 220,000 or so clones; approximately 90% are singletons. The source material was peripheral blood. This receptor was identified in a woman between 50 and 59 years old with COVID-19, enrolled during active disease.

CDR3 region: CASSSGLAGSYNEQFF. DNA for the CDR3: TGTGCCAGCAGCTCCGGACTAGCGGGCTCCTACAATGAGCAGTTCTTC. The V gene is TRBV7-2, the J gene TRBJ2-1, with 11 bases matching TRBD2. Germline CDR1 is SGHTA and CDR2 is FQGNSA. V lost 4 bases and J lost 0; bases outside the gene matches: 2. The CDR3 runs 16 residues.